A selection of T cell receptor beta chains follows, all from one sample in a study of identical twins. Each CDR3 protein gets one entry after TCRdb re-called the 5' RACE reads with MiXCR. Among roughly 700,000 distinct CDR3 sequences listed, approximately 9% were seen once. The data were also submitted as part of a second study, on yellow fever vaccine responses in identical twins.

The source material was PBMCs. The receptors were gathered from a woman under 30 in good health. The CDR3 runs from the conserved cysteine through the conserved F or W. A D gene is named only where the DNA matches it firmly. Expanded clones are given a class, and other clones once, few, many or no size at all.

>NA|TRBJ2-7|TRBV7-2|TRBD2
CASSLRTGGREQYF
TGTGCCAGCAGCTTAAGGACGGGAGGGCGCGAGCAGTACTTC
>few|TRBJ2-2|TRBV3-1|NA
CASSQGRTNTGELFF
TGTGCCAGCAGCCAGGGACGGACGAACACCGGGGAGCTGTTTTTT
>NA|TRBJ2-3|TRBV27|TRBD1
CASSSFLGTGNTDTQYF
TGTGCCAGCAGTTCGTTTTTGGGGACAGGGAACACAGATACGCAGTATTTT
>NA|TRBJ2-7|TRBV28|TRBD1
CASSFFSGTGLSYEQYF
TGTGCCAGCAGTTTTTTCTCCGGGACAGGGCTATCCTACGAGCAGTACTTC
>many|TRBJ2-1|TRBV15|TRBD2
CATSSLAGVYNEQFF
TGTGCCACCAGCAGTCTAGCGGGGGTCTACAATGAGCAGTTCTTC
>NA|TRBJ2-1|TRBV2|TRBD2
CAFSPNLSPVAGVNEQFF
TGTGCCTTCAGTCCAAACCTTTCCCCTGTGGCGGGAGTCAATGAGCAGTTCTTC
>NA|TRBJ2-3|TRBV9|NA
CASSVSSTCNRQDTQYF
TGTGCCAGCAGCGTATCTTCAACGTGCAACCGCCAAGATACGCAGTATTTT
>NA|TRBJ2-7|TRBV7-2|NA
CASSLDGRAGGYEQYF
TGTGCCAGCAGCTTAGATGGCCGAGCGGGTGGCTACGAGCAGTACTTC
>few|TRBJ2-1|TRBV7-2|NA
CASKIPRALGYNEQFF
TGTGCCAGCAAGATTCCCAGGGCCTTGGGATACAATGAGCAGTTCTTC
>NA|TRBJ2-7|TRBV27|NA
CASSLVRTATSYEQYF
TGTGCCAGCAGTTTAGTACGGACAGCGACCTCCTACGAGCAGTACTTC
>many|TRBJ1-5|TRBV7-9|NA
CASSLAGVGDQPQHF
TGTGCCAGCAGCTTAGCGGGCGTCGGAGATCAGCCCCAGCATTTT
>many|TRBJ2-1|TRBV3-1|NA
CASSQDWTRNEQFF
TGTGCCAGCAGCCAAGATTGGACCCGTAATGAGCAGTTCTTC
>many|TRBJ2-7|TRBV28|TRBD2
CASSFGRAYEQYF
TGTGCCAGCAGCTTTGGGAGGGCGTACGAGCAGTACTTC
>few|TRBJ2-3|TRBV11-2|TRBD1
CASSLRRGQSVTDTQYF
TGTGCCAGCAGCTTGAGAAGGGGGCAATCCGTCACAGATACGCAGTATTTT
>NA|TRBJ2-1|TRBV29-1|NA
CSVGRRVNEQFF
TGCAGCGTTGGGAGGAGGGTCAATGAGCAGTTCTTC
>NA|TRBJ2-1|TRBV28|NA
CASRDGDEQFF
TGTGCCAGCAGGGACGGGGATGAGCAGTTCTTC
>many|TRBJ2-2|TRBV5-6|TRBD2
CASSFLAGGSEELFF
TGTGCCAGCAGCTTTCTGGCGGGAGGATCCGAGGAGCTGTTTTTT
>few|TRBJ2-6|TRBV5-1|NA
CASSSGLSDSGANVLTF
TGCGCCAGCAGCTCGGGACTCTCGGATAGTGGGGCCAACGTCCTGACTTTC
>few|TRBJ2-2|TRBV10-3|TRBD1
CASGTGDPGELFF
TGTGCCTCCGGGACAGGGGACCCCGGGGAGCTGTTTTTT
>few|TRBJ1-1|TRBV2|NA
CAGHGDRTEAFF
TGTGCCGGCCATGGGGACCGCACTGAAGCTTTCTTT
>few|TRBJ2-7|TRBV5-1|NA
CASSLGLGPHSYEQYF
TGCGCCAGCAGCTTGGGATTGGGGCCTCATTCCTACGAGCAGTACTTC
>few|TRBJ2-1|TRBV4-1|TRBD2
CASSLTGGQYNEQFF
TGCGCCAGCAGCCTAACGGGGGGGCAGTACAATGAGCAGTTCTTC
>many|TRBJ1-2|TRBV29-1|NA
CSVFTGTNYGYTF
TGCAGCGTCTTTACCGGGACTAACTATGGCTACACCTTC
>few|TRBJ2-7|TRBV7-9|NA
CASSYVRGSGEQYF
TGTGCCAGCAGTTACGTTCGGGGGTCGGGCGAGCAGTACTTC
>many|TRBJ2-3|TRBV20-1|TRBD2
CSASGTSVSTDTQYF
TGCAGTGCTTCCGGGACTAGCGTTAGCACAGATACGCAGTATTTT
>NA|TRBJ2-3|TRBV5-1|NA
CASSLQLGDTQYF
TGCGCCAGCAGCTTGCAACTGGGAGATACGCAGTATTTT
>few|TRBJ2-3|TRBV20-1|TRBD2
CSARGILAGSTDTQYF
TGCAGTGCTAGAGGCATCCTAGCGGGAAGCACAGATACGCAGTATTTT
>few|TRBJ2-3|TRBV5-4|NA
CASSLDFGDLQYF
TGTGCCAGCAGCTTGGATTTTGGGGACCTGCAGTATTTT
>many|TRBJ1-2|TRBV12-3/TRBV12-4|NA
CASSSRGGDGYTF
TGTGCCAGCAGTTCGAGAGGGGGTGATGGCTACACCTTC
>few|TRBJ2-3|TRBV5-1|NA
CASSLGVARVDTQYF
TGCGCCAGCAGCTTGGGCGTTGCGCGGGTAGATACGCAGTATTTT
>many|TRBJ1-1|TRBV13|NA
CASSFEGTSVAFF
TGTGCCAGCAGCTTCGAGGGCACCTCGGTGGCTTTCTTT
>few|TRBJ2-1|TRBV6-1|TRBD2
CASGLAAYNEQFF
TGTGCCAGCGGACTAGCGGCCTACAATGAGCAGTTCTTC
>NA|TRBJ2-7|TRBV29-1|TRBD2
CSVEIGTSGGPSSYEQYF
TGCAGCGTTGAAATAGGGACTAGCGGGGGCCCCAGTTCCTACGAGCAGTACTTC
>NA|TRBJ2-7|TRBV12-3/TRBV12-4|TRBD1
CASSLSTGGPSSYEQYF
TGTGCCAGCAGTTTATCGACAGGGGGCCCTAGCTCCTACGAGCAGTACTTC
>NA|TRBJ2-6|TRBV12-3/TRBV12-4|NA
CASSNPRVAGANVLTF
TGTGCCAGCAGTAACCCCCGGGTGGCTGGGGCCAACGTCCTGACTTTC
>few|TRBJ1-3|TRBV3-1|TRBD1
CASSLRDRGMAGNTIYF
TGTGCCAGCAGCCTTAGGGACAGGGGGATGGCTGGAAACACCATATATTTT
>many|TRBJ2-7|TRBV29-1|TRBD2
CSARSGAYEQYF
TGCAGCGCACGTAGCGGGGCCTACGAGCAGTACTTC
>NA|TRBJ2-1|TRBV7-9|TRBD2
CASSALPSGRYEQFF
TGTGCCAGCAGCGCCCTCCCTAGCGGGAGGTATGAGCAGTTCTTC
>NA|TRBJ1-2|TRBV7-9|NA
CASGYEGTGYTF
TGTGCCAGCGGGTACGAGGGTACTGGCTACACCTTC
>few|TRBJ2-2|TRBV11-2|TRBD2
CASSLEGTSGFTGELFF
TGTGCCAGCAGCTTAGAGGGGACTAGCGGGTTCACCGGGGAGCTGTTTTTT
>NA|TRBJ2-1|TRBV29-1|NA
CSVGQTSREQFF
TGCAGCGTTGGCCAAACTTCCAGAGAGCAGTTCTTC
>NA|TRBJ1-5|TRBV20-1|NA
CSASRGKGDQPQHF
TGCAGTGCTAGTAGGGGAAAAGGGGATCAGCCCCAGCATTTT
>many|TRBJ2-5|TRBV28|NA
CASSFRSETQETQYF
TGTGCCAGCAGTTTTCGATCTGAGACACAAGAGACCCAGTACTTC
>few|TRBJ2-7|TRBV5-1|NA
CASSFEETGSYEQYF
TGCGCCAGCAGCTTTGAGGAGACAGGCTCCTACGAGCAGTACTTC
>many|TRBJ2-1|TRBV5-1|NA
CASSFENPYNEQFF
TGCGCCAGCAGCTTTGAGAACCCCTACAATGAGCAGTTCTTC
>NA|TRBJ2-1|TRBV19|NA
CASSIDEGVRNEQFF
TGTGCCAGTAGTATAGATGAAGGGGTCCGCAATGAGCAGTTCTTC
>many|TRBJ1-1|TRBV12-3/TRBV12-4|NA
CASSLGGPEAFF
TGTGCCAGCAGTTTAGGTGGGCCTGAAGCTTTCTTT
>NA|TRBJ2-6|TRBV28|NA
CASSLYSGGANVLTF
TGTGCCAGCAGTTTATACTCTGGGGGGGCCAACGTCCTGACTTTC
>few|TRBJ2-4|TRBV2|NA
CASNGQAQGGLAKNIQYF
TGTGCCAGCAACGGACAGGCCCAGGGAGGATTGGCCAAAAACATTCAGTACTTC
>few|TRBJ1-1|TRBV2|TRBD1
CASYRDRGGEAFF
TGTGCCAGCTATAGGGACAGGGGGGGGGAAGCTTTCTTT
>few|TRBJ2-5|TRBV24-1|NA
CATSPGAGETQYF
TGTGCCACCAGTCCAGGGGCAGGGGAGACCCAGTACTTC
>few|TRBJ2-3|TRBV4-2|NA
CASSQERTATDTQYF
TGTGCCAGCAGCCAAGAAAGGACAGCCACAGATACGCAGTATTTT
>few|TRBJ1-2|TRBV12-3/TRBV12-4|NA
CASSLGGAGYGYTF
TGTGCCAGCAGTTTGGGGGGCGCTGGCTATGGCTACACCTTC
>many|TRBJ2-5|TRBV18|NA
CASSTSQETQYF
TGTGCCAGCTCAACCTCCCAAGAGACCCAGTACTTC
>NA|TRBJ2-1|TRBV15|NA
CATSTLGAPGEQFF
TGTGCCACCAGCACACTAGGGGCCCCCGGTGAGCAGTTCTTC
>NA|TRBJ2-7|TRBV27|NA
CASSIQSSYEQYF
TGTGCCAGCAGTATTCAGAGCTCCTACGAGCAGTACTTC
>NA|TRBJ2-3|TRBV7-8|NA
CASSFYAEPRVSDTQYF
TGTGCCAGCAGCTTCTACGCGGAACCCCGGGTTTCAGATACGCAGTATTTT